Below, 29 T cell receptor beta chains from the same sample are listed, as sequenced in a study of a mutant IDH1 vaccine in newly diagnosed glioma. As for time point: week 11, during vaccination. Topical imiquimod was applied with each vaccine dose, which held 300 ug of mutant IDH1 20-mer peptide. Some clones are missing from TCRdb's copy, which holds only in-frame ones; the method was immunoSEQ multiplex PCR. Here the sample spans roughly 120,000 clones, roughly 90% being singletons. The antigens these receptors bind are not known. Sample: PBMCs, taken from a glioma patient whose treatment included an IDH1 peptide vaccine. The receptors derive from a woman aged 45-60 years with glioma.

The CDR3 is CASSLAGGETQYF. CDR3 DNA: TGTGCCAGCAGCTTAGCGGGGGGAGAGACCCAGTACTTC. The rearrangement uses TRBV7-9 and TRBJ2-5; a weak D match, TRBD2 (6 bases). This CDR3 has 13 amino acids. Germline CDR1 reads SEHNR; CDR2 reads FQNEAQ (reference sequence). V lost 0 bases and J lost 4, with 6 bases in between.

CDR3 loop: CASSPLIRKGRGTDTQYF. The CDR3 coding sequence is TGTGCCAGCAGTCCCCTAATTAGGAAGGGACGGGGCACAGATACGCAGTATTTT. This chain connects TRBV28 to TRBJ2-3; D is possibly TRBD1 or TRBD2 (5 bases each). The V gene lost 5 bases and the J gene lost 1 base, with 22 bases spanning the gap. The CDR3 spans 18 residues. Germline V gene lookup returns CDR1 MDHEN and CDR2 SYDVKM.

The chain links TRBV9 to TRBJ1-3, with D unresolved. The germline V and J ends were trimmed by 0 bases and 1 base, with 11 bases remaining between them. This CDR3 region has 16 residues. The V gene's germline CDR1 is SGDLS and CDR2 YYNGEE. CDR3 amino acids: CASSVGGEGSGNTIYF. In DNA, the CDR3 is TGTGCCAGCAGCGTAGGTGGCGAGGGATCTGGAAACACCATATATTTT.

The rearrangement joins TRBV18 to TRBJ2-4; no clear D gene. The CDR3 is 16 amino acids. V was clipped by 3 bases and J by 5 bases, with 17 bases between them. In germline, CDR1 is KGHSH, CDR2 LQKENI. The CDR3 DNA reads as TGTGCCAGCTCACCTCAGAATGGAAGGTCAGAAAACATTCAGTACTTC. It yields the protein CASSPQNGRSENIQYF.

This chain links TRBV27 with TRBJ1-5, with 7 bases identical to TRBD1. The CDR3 totals 14 residues. Germline V gene data show CDR1 as MNHEY and CDR2 as SMNVEV (reference sequence). With V trimmed by 6 bases and J by 7 bases, 9 bases remained unmatched. DNA of the CDR3: TGTGCCAGCAGCGAGACAGGGCCCAAACAGCCCCAGCATTTT. It yields the protein CASSETGPKQPQHF.

This clone appeared a single time. V gene TRBV18 combines with J gene TRBJ2-3; perhaps TRBD1 as D (5 bases). Germline loops: CDR1 KGHSH, CDR2 LQKENI. V was pared by 4 bases and J by 4 bases, with 9 bases between. The CDR3 spans 13 residues. The CDR3 sequence is CASSLTQADTQYF. The CDR3 nucleotides are TGTGCCAGCTCACTTACACAGGCAGATACGCAGTATTTT.

This clone was seen a single time. The chain recombines TRBV4-1 with TRBJ1-5; maybe TRBD1 (5 bases). Trimming stripped 4 bases from V and 0 bases from J, with 13 bases between. Germline V lookup: CDR1 MGHRA, CDR2 YSYEKL. The CDR3 is made up of 16 amino acids. DNA of the CDR3: TGCGCCAGCAGCCTGGGGGAGGGGTATAGCAATCAGCCCCAGCATTTT. Its protein is CASSLGEGYSNQPQHF.

The gene calls are TRBV29-1 and TRBJ2-7, with 7 bases lining up with TRBD1. Germline CDR1 and CDR2: SQVTM and ANQGSEA. V was pared by 8 bases and J by 1 base, with 5 bases of the junction left unmatched. The CDR3 contains 12 residues. The CDR3 DNA reads as TGCAGCACTCAGACAGGGTCCTACGAGCAGTACTTC. This sequence encodes CSTQTGSYEQYF.

The rearrangement links TRBV2 to TRBJ2-7; possibly TRBD2 for D (5 bases). Germline V gene lookup returns CDR1 SNHLY and CDR2 FYNNEI. The CDR3 consists of 13 residues. V lost 5 bases, J lost 0 bases, and 8 bases lay in between. The CDR3 bases are TGTGCCAGCAGTTTCGGAGGCTCCTACGAGCAGTACTTC. The encoded protein is CASSFGGSYEQYF.

The chain joins TRBV6-1 to TRBJ2-1, with TRBD2 identical over 7 bases. Trimming at V came to 2 bases and at J to 4 bases, leaving 5 bases not matched to a gene. CDR1 and CDR2 from the germline V gene are MNHNS and SASEGT. The CDR3 has 15 amino acids. CDR3 bases: TGTGCCAGCAGTGAACTGGGACTACCTTACAATGAGCAGTTCTTC. Its translation is CASSELGLPYNEQFF.

This clone was seen a single time. The chain uses TRBV6-6 and TRBJ2-1; 7 nucleotides match TRBD2. CDR3 length: 16 amino acids. With V trimmed by 7 bases and J by 5 bases, 14 bases remained unmatched. CDR1 MNHNY and CDR2 SVGAGI come from the germline V gene (reference sequence). The CDR3 region is CASINRAGVRHNEQFF. In nucleotides, the CDR3 is TGTGCCAGCATCAACCGGGCGGGAGTACGGCACAATGAGCAGTTCTTC.

The rearrangement uses TRBV18 and TRBJ2-3, with 12 bases aligning to TRBD2. The CDR3 spans 16 residues. Germline V gene lookup returns CDR1 KGHSH and CDR2 LQKENI. Losses at the gene ends were 5 bases for V and 5 bases for J; bases not matched to a gene: 8. The CDR3 DNA reads TGTGCCAGCTCATTCCGACTAGCGGGAGCGGAAGATACGCAGTATTTT. Translated, it gives CASSFRLAGAEDTQYF.

V and J are TRBV7-9 and TRBJ2-7; a possible D gene is TRBD1 (6 bases). This CDR3 is 13 amino acids long. The V gene's germline CDR1 is SEHNR and CDR2 FQNEAQ (reference sequence). Trimming shortened V by 1 base and J by 9 bases, and 13 bases separated the two germline ends. This CDR3 is CASSLVQGKVQYF. DNA for the CDR3: TGTGCCAGCAGCTTAGTACAGGGAAAGGTGCAGTACTTC.

This clone was observed once. V usage is TRBV5-1 and J usage is TRBJ1-6; the match to TRBD1 covers 7 bases. The CDR3 runs to 15 residues. The junction had 7 bases not matched to a gene; V was cut back by 0 bases and J by 10 bases. CDR1 is SGHRS, CDR2 YFSETQ, per germline. The CDR3 sequence: CASSLAQGRGSPLHF. The CDR3 coding sequence is TGCGCCAGCAGCTTGGCCCAGGGCAGGGGGTCACCCCTCCACTTT.

The chain couples TRBV28 to TRBJ2-1; the D call may be TRBD1 or TRBD2 (5 bases each). CDR1 is MDHEN, CDR2 SYDVKM, per germline. The V end lost 8 bases, the J end lost 0 bases, and 17 bases lay between the germline ends. This CDR3 is built from 16 residues. CDR3 coding DNA: TGTGCCAGCCGAGGGGCGGAAATGAGCTCCTACAATGAGCAGTTCTTC. It encodes CASRGAEMSSYNEQFF.

The chain combines TRBV30 with TRBJ2-3; 15 bases fit TRBD2. This CDR3 is 14 amino acids long. The V gene end was trimmed by 5 bases and the J gene end by 10 bases; junction bases not matched to a gene: 7. Germline V lookup: CDR1 GTSNPN, CDR2 SVGIG (reference sequence). CDR3 amino acids: CAWLPGTSGRSQYF. The CDR3, as DNA: TGTGCCTGGCTCCCAGGGACTAGCGGGAGGTCGCAGTATTTT.

The rearrangement uses TRBV7-3 and TRBJ2-1, with 11 positions matching TRBD2. Germline V CDR1 and CDR2: SGHTA, FQGTGA. This CDR3 has 16 amino acids. Trimming removed 5 bases from V and 3 bases from J; junction bases left unmatched: 6. In nucleotides, the CDR3 is TGTGCCAGCAGCCGCACTAGCGGGAGTCTCTACAATGAGCAGTTCTTC. The encoded protein is CASSRTSGSLYNEQFF. The whole variable domain, remainder taken from reference TRBV7-3 and TRBJ2-1, is GAGVSQTPSNKVTEKGKYVELRCDPISGHTALYWYRQSLGQGPEFLIYFQGTGAADDSGLPNDRFFAVRPEGSVSTLKIQRTERGDSAVYLCASSRTSGSLYNEQFFGPGTRLTVL.

The chain combines TRBV5-1 with TRBJ2-3, with D tentatively TRBD1 (6 bases). Trimming cost V 5 bases and J 1 base, with 14 bases left between them. The CDR3 sequence is 15 residues long. Per germline, CDR1 SGHRS and CDR2 YFSETQ. CDR3 nucleotides: TGCGCCAGCAGTACTTCCACAGGGCGCACAGATACGCAGTATTTT. Translated: CASSTSTGRTDTQYF.

The rearrangement joins TRBV6-6 to TRBJ2-7, with 7 bases matching TRBD2. This CDR3 spans 15 amino acids. Looked up from germline, CDR1 is MNHNY and CDR2 is SVGAGI (reference sequence). The V segment lost 0 bases and the J segment 1 base; nucleotides outside the gene matches: 3. DNA for the CDR3: TGTGCCAGCAGTTACTCAGGCGGGGGATCCTACGAGCAGTACTTC. Encoded protein: CASSYSGGGSYEQYF.

The chain combines TRBV2 with TRBJ1-1; TRBD1 agrees at 11 bases. V was pared by 3 bases and J by 10 bases, with 10 bases of the junction left unmatched. The CDR3 loop spans 15 amino acids. The germline gives CDR1 SNHLY, CDR2 FYNNEI. The CDR3 coding sequence is TGTGCCAGCAGTGAGGCCCGGACAGGGGGCATTGGAGCTTTCTTT. As protein: CASSEARTGGIGAFF.

The chain carries TRBV4-2 and TRBJ1-5, with D maybe TRBD1 (5 bases). Germline loops: CDR1 LGHNA, CDR2 YNFKEQ. The germline V and J ends were trimmed by 0 bases and 6 bases, with 21 bases remaining between them. CDR3 length equals 18 residues. CDR3 protein: CASSQDWGQGLLRQPQHF. CDR3 nucleotide sequence: TGTGCCAGCAGCCAAGATTGGGGCCAGGGCTTATTGCGTCAGCCCCAGCATTTT.

The chain uses TRBV9 and TRBJ1-1; no clear D. CDR3 length equals 13 residues. Trimming stripped 0 bases from V and 5 bases from J, with 8 bases between. Germline loops: CDR1 SGDLS, CDR2 YYNGEE. The chain's CDR3 is CASSVGGWTEAFF. The CDR3 region has the DNA TGTGCCAGCAGCGTAGGGGGTTGGACTGAAGCTTTCTTT.

This clone has only a few counts. The rearrangement uses TRBV30 and TRBJ1-5; D remains ambiguous. V gave up 0 bases and J gave up 9 bases, with 12 bases separating them. The CDR3 consists of 13 residues. Germline CDR1 and CDR2: GTSNPN and SVGIG (reference sequence). The CDR3 DNA follows: TGTGCCTGGAGTGTGCGCCCGGGTCGGCCCCAGCATTTT. Amino acids: CAWSVRPGRPQHF. Variable domain in full (rest from reference TRBV30 and TRBJ1-5): SQTIHQWPATLVQPVGSPLSLECTVEGTSNPNLYWYRQAAGRGLQLLFYSVGIGQISSEVPQNLSASRPQDRQFILSSKKLLLSDSGFYLCAWSVRPGRPQHFGDGTRLSIL.

The DNA for the CDR3 is TGTGCCAGCAGCTCGGACTCCGGGCAGTACTTC. As protein: CASSSDSGQYF. This rearrangement joins TRBV5-6 to TRBJ2-7; tentatively, D is TRBD2 (5 bases). This CDR3 comprises 11 residues. The V and J ends lost 3 bases and 9 bases respectively, with 10 bases between them. CDR1 is SGHDT, CDR2 YYEEEE, per germline.

As for this clone: At the DNA level, this CDR3 is encoded by other sequences in the same sample as well. The rearrangement links TRBV28 to TRBJ1-2; D uncertain. Between the trimmed V and J ends, which lost 6 bases and 2 bases, there was a span of 4 bases. The germline V gene has CDR1 MDHEN and CDR2 SYDVKM. The CDR3 consists of 11 residues. The CDR3, as DNA: TGTGCCAGCAGCGGAAACTATGGCTACACCTTC. Amino acids: CASSGNYGYTF.

The chain carries TRBV7-2 and TRBJ2-2, with 8 bases matching TRBD2. Germline assignment: CDR1 SGHTA and CDR2 FQGNSA. This CDR3 has 15 residues. With V trimmed by 0 bases and J by 5 bases, 2 bases remained unmatched. This CDR3 is CASSLASGSTGELFF. The CDR3 coding sequence is TGTGCCAGCAGCTTAGCGAGCGGGAGTACCGGGGAGCTGTTTTTT.

This clone was found once. This chain links TRBV11-1 with TRBJ2-7; D is unclear. The CDR3 contains 14 residues. Germline assignment: CDR1 SGHAT and CDR2 FQDESV (reference sequence). The V end lost 1 base, the J end lost 1 base, and 8 bases lay between the germline ends. The CDR3, as DNA: TGTGCCAGCAGCTTAGGGACCGTGTCCTACGAGCAGTACTTC. The encoded protein is CASSLGTVSYEQYF.

The V and J genes are TRBV6-1 and TRBJ1-1, with a possible D match to TRBD1 (6 bases). V was trimmed by 4 bases and J by 11 bases, leaving 20 bases between them. CDR1 and CDR2 from the germline V gene are MNHNS and SASEGT. The CDR3 is 14 residues long. CDR3 DNA sequence: TGTGCCAGCAGTGCGACAGGCATATACTCCGAGGCTTTCTTT. Translated, it gives CASSATGIYSEAFF.

The chain couples TRBV6-5 to TRBJ1-1, with D maybe TRBD1 (6 bases). V was pared by 5 bases and J by 1 base, with 11 bases between. CDR1 and CDR2 (germline): MNHEY, SVGAGI. The CDR3 is 14 residues long. The CDR3 region has the DNA TGTGCCAGCAGTCCCGGACAGAGGAACACTGAAGCTTTCTTT. Its protein is CASSPGQRNTEAFF.